What follows is one T cell receptor beta chain and its context. Its antigen is undetermined. Mismatch with germline at one junction end may stem from a read error. These data come from a study of cytomegalovirus exposure and HLA in healthy donors. Turning to the study itself: An early data release held about 85 million unique TCRs from HLA-typed donors.

The germline V gene has CDR1 SSHAT and CDR2 FNYEAQ (reference sequence). CDR3 length: 14 amino acids. Study-wide results and limits: There were some V segments, including TRBV6-2 and TRBV6-3, excluded as indistinguishable. On later analysis, the bulk of CMV-associated TCR beta chains appeared to be HLA-restricted. Accurate prediction of HLA-A and HLA-B alleles (for most subjects) was reportedly achieved from TCR beta sequences.

Amplification used 60 Vbeta primers and 13 Jbeta primers. Profiling relied on immunoSEQ multiplex PCR, and the TCRdb table lists in-frame clones only, not all of them. The sample has 180,000 or so clones, about four fifths seen once; the top ten hold over 2.5%. The sample comprised PBMCs. This receptor was taken from a male donor in good health and CMV-seronegative. The chain employs TRBV7-7 and TRBJ2-1; TRBD2 aligns across 8 bases. The CDR3 here is CASGLSGGDNEQFF. For the CDR3, the DNA is TGTGCCAGCGGCTTGAGCGGGGGTGACAATGAGCAGTTCTTC. Combining the CDR3 with reference TRBV7-7 and TRBJ2-1 gives the whole variable domain GAGVSQSPRYKVTKRGQDVTLRCDPISSHATLYWYQQALGQGPEFLTYFNYEAQPDKSGLPSDRFSAERPEGSISTLTIQRTEQRDSAMYRCASGLSGGDNEQFFGPGTRLTVL.